This entry is about one T cell receptor beta chain. The clone's antigen remains unknown. Base qualities are missing; no much larger clone stands one base away. This sample was included in a study of blood T cells in healthy people across ages (dated by TCRdb to the mid-2010s). Background on the whole study: In model experiments, roughly one uniquely barcoded TCR beta cDNA molecule per two T cells was captured by template switching. Using deep sequencing normalized with unique cDNA molecular identifiers, the study measured how TCR beta repertoire diversity changes with age. Two additional independent replicas of 1 million unique cDNA reads from the same blood draw were analyzed for two donors (one aged 18 to 29 and one aged 80 or older). The donors were divided into four age groups: young (average approximately 16 years), middle-aged (about 39), aged (62) and long-lived (about 80). Donors of different ages were randomly distributed across sequencing lanes to avoid experimental bias. Study-wide conclusions, independent of this receptor: Compared with the aged group, more naive CD4+ T cells, fewer expanded clones and increased TCR diversity were shown by the long-lived group, suggesting age selection. Observed TCR beta diversity correlated strongly with the percentage of naive T cells measured by flow cytometry. Conclusive comparison of naive and antigen-experienced compartments was prevented by the profiling of bulk unsorted PBMCs. Estimates of total diversity based on one million sequenced T cells were regarded as lower bounds and as underestimates. As age increased, observed TCR beta diversity per million T cells dropped in a roughly linear way, and a significant reduction was already evident by age roughly 40. The CMV infection status of donors was not known, potentially confounding age-related changes in expanded clonotypes.

V ends up 1 base short and J 9 bases short, with an unmatched junction base count of 7. The germline V gene yields SGHTA for CDR1 and FQGNSA for CDR2. The CDR3 contains 16 residues, cysteine and phenylalanine counted. The sequence is cut down to CDR3 DNA, 48 bases in frame from base 1. The approximately 39 donors, aged 6 to 90 years, were systemically healthy Caucasian individuals from Russia. Roughly 10 milliliters of peripheral blood were drawn from each donor into EDTA-treated Vacutainer tubes. PBMCs were isolated by Ficoll-Paque density-gradient centrifugation, with at least 7 million obtained per sample. Trizol reagent was used to extract total RNA from PBMCs, with at least 6 micrograms per sample. For every donor, an aliquot of PBMCs went through flow cytometry to measure the percentages of naive CD45RAhigh/CD27high T cells. The receptor library was made with 5' RACE. Sequenced on an Illumina HiSeq 2500. A second PCR of about 6 to 11 cycles was performed with a sample-barcoded 5' primer and a J-beta primer mix. A unique molecular identifier was introduced onto each TCR beta cDNA molecule by a template-switch 5' adaptor carrying 12 random nucleotides. Each sample yielded at least 3 million CDR3-containing paired-end reads. The Mint cDNA synthesis kit, primed by a TRBC-specific oligonucleotide, was used to synthesize first-strand cDNA from all RNA. After uracil-DNA glycosylase treatment, a first 18-cycle PCR used universal primers M1SS and BC2_uni_R on all cDNA. The paper's processing steps were these. Each sample was normalized by randomly selecting 1 million high-quality reads, each carrying a distinct molecular identifier. Reads with shared molecular identifiers were discarded instead of being binned into consensus sequences. MiTCR, with a Q25 quality threshold and the strictest error-elimination algorithm, was used for CDR3 identification, clonotype clustering and error correction. A nonparametric unseen species model with Euler transformation was used to estimate lower-bound total TCR beta diversity. Using fastp at Q25 and MiXCR, TCRdb reprocessed the public reads and kept productive beta chains. Entries are consolidated by CDR3 protein sequence, retaining the most common genes and DNA. TCRdb's processing, not the authors' own work, is the source of the V and J calls. The sample contains fewer than 950,000 distinct CDR3 sequences, 53% of them found a single time. The ten largest make up around 40% of the sample.

The chain is assembled from TRBV7-2 and TRBJ1-6; TRBD1 agrees with 9 junctional bases. The sequence was collected from a man aged 80 or over in good health. The specimen was blood. This receptor has the CDR3 CASSLGGTGWSSPLHF. The sequenced DNA is TGTGCCAGCAGCTTAGGTGGGACAGGGTGGAGTTCACCCCTCCACTTT.